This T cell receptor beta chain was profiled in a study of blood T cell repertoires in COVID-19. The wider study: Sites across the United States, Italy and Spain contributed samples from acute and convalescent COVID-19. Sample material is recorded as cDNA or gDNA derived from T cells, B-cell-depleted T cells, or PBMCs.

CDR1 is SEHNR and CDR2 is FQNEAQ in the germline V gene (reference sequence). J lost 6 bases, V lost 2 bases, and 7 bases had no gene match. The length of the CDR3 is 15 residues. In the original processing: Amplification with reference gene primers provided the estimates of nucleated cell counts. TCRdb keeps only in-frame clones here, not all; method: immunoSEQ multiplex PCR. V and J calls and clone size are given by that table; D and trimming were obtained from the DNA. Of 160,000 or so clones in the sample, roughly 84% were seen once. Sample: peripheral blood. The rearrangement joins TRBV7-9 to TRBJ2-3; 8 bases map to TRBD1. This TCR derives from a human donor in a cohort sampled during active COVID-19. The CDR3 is CASSLTGTGSDTQYF. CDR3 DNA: TGTGCCAGCAGCTTAACCGGGACAGGCTCCGATACGCAGTATTTT.